This T cell receptor beta chain is from a study of spatial heterogeneity in lung cancer. In the study overall: Follow-up PBMC specimens underwent sequencing when available; their median timing was roughly 24 months after resection. Broader study findings: The study found ubiquitous expanded tumor TCRs in blood more at resection than follow-up.

V lost 5 bases and J 4 bases, leaving 18 bases between the germline ends. The CDR3 runs to 16 residues. Per the germline V gene, CDR1 is SGHTA and CDR2 is FQGNSA. Sample time point: blood at routine non-recurrence follow-up after resection. Whole RNA from tumor, nontumor lung or frozen PBMC was sequenced unsorted. At least ten counts were recorded for this clonotype. No antigen is known for it. TCR cDNA molecules each had a unique molecular identifier. One entry per CDR3 protein results from TCRdb running MiXCR on the 5' RACE reads. The sample shows approximately 100,000 distinct CDR3 sequences, just under 20% of them seen only once.

The chain joins TRBV7-2 to TRBJ2-1, with a weak D call TRBD2 (6 bases). The sequence came from a male donor with early-stage non-small cell lung cancer. The source was PBMCs, collected at follow-up. The CDR3 bases are TGTGCCAGCAGCCCCGGGGGAGGCCGACGATACAATGAGCAGTTCTTC. Protein product: CASSPGGGRRYNEQFF.